This TCR beta chain was found in a study of T cells in Graves' hyperthyroidism and ophthalmopathy. Overall study findings and caveats: Among thyroid clonotypes expanded above 0.001, most also appeared in blood. Stable hyperthyroidism was separated from ophthalmopathy by a model based on 13 V-J features. Model predictions of ophthalmopathy came a median approximately seven months before onset.

Based on clinical symptoms, serum thyroxine and TRAb, thyroid ultrasound and orbital computed tomography, diagnoses were reached. With 1 base removed from V and 0 bases from J, the gap between germline ends came to 9 bases. Germline V gene data show CDR1 as SGHTA and CDR2 as FQGNSA. CDR3 size: 15 residues. RNA transcripts served as the template for amplifying TCR beta CDR3 regions. The HTBI primer set served for first-round RT-PCR of the TCR CDR3. TCRdb independently ran MiXCR on the multiplex PCR reads; one entry per CDR3 protein. The sample includes some 560,000 distinct CDR3 sequences, 14% of them seen just once. This clonotype was recorded at least ten times. Its antigen remains unknown.

The rearrangement links TRBV7-2 to TRBJ2-5, with a possible D match to TRBD1 (6 bases). The source is a woman in her thirties or forties with Graves' hyperthyroidism. Sequencing was carried out using blood. The CDR3 region is CASSLGGTYQETQYF. The CDR3 DNA is TGTGCCAGCAGCTTAGGGGGGACATACCAAGAGACCCAGTACTTC.